A selection of T cell receptor beta chains follows, all from one sample in a study of response to subunit inactivated influenza vaccine. TCRdb called the RT-PCR reads again in MiXCR, with one record for every CDR3 protein. The table records roughly 540,000 distinct CDR3 sequences, roughly 23% of them present only once. This sample also belongs to another study, concerning T cells expressing NK-cell markers.

The input for sequencing was CD4+ T cells sorted from PBMCs, taken roughly 12 days after vaccination. All receptors come from a man aged 45-65 years who received an inactivated influenza vaccine. The CDR3 runs from the conserved cysteine through the conserved F or W. Each record gives: CDR3 DNA, CDR3 protein, clone size, J gene, D gene, V gene. The D gene is left open where the match is weak. Clone size appears in some rows only: once, few, many, or a class for an expanded clone.

DNA: TGTGCCAGCAGGCCGGGACTAAATGCAGATACGCAGTATTTT
CDR3: CASRPGLNADTQYF
size: .
J: TRBJ2-3
D: TRBD2
V: TRBV2

DNA: TGCAGTGCTCCATTACTGGATACGCAGTATTTT
CDR3: CSAPLLDTQYF
size: .
J: TRBJ2-3
D: .
V: TRBV20-1

DNA: TGTGCCAGCAGCTTAGGAGGGAGGGACGAGCAGTACTTC
CDR3: CASSLGGRDEQYF
size: few
J: TRBJ2-7
D: TRBD2
V: TRBV11-2

DNA: TGCAGTGCGGAGTCCGGGACAGGGGGCAATTCACCCCTCCACTTT
CDR3: CSAESGTGGNSPLHF
size: .
J: TRBJ1-6
D: TRBD1
V: TRBV20-1

DNA: TGTGCCAGCAGAAGGGATACAGATACGCAGTATTTT
CDR3: CASRRDTDTQYF
size: .
J: TRBJ2-3
D: .
V: TRBV9

DNA: TGTGCCACCAGCAGAGATCTCGCAGGATTGGAAAATGAGCAGTTCTTC
CDR3: CATSRDLAGLENEQFF
size: .
J: TRBJ2-1
D: .
V: TRBV15

DNA: TGCGCCAGCAGCCAAGCAGGGATGGCAAACATTCAGTACTTC
CDR3: CASSQAGMANIQYF
size: .
J: TRBJ2-4
D: .
V: TRBV4-3

DNA: TGCAGTGCTAGCAGACCGAACAGCGAGCAGTACTTC
CDR3: CSASRPNSEQYF
size: few
J: TRBJ2-7
D: .
V: TRBV20-1

DNA: TGTGCCAGCAGGGCCCCAGGGGGTGAAAAACTGTTTTTT
CDR3: CASRAPGGEKLFF
size: .
J: TRBJ1-4
D: TRBD1
V: TRBV6-1

DNA: TGTGCCAGCAGTTTCGAAGCGACAGGGATGGGTGGCTACACCTTC
CDR3: CASSFEATGMGGYTF
size: .
J: TRBJ1-2
D: TRBD1
V: TRBV28

DNA: TGCGCCAGCAGCCATGCGTCATCGGGTGAAAAACTGTTTTTT
CDR3: CASSHASSGEKLFF
size: .
J: TRBJ1-4
D: .
V: TRBV4-3

DNA: TGTGCCAGCAGCTCTTATCTTCAGGAGAACACTGAAGCTTTCTTT
CDR3: CASSSYLQENTEAFF
size: few
J: TRBJ1-1
D: .
V: TRBV7-8

DNA: TGTGCCACCAGTGAGCCCGGGACTAGCGGGTACAATGAGCAGTTCTTC
CDR3: CATSEPGTSGYNEQFF
size: few
J: TRBJ2-1
D: TRBD2
V: TRBV24-1

DNA: TGCAGTGCTAGCCCCCCTGGACGTCACACCGGGGAGCTGTTTTTT
CDR3: CSASPPGRHTGELFF
size: .
J: TRBJ2-2
D: .
V: TRBV20-1

DNA: TGCAGTGCTCGACAGGGAGTCAATCAGCCCCAGCATTTT
CDR3: CSARQGVNQPQHF
size: many
J: TRBJ1-5
D: TRBD1
V: TRBV20-1

DNA: TGTGCCAGCAGTGTTCTGGGTACCATCAGCACAGATACGCAGTATTTT
CDR3: CASSVLGTISTDTQYF
size: .
J: TRBJ2-3
D: .
V: TRBV2

DNA: TGCAGTGCTAGCTCGGCTAGCGGGAACTCCTACAATGAGCAGTTCTTC
CDR3: CSASSASGNSYNEQFF
size: .
J: TRBJ2-1
D: TRBD2
V: TRBV20-1

DNA: TGCAGCCTAACTGACCAGGGGCACACAGATACGCAGTATTTT
CDR3: CSLTDQGHTDTQYF
size: .
J: TRBJ2-3
D: .
V: TRBV29-1

DNA: TGTGCCAGCAGCCAAGGGATGGGAGGGGTTAACACTGAAGCTTTCTTT
CDR3: CASSQGMGGVNTEAFF
size: .
J: TRBJ1-1
D: .
V: TRBV14

DNA: TGTGCCAGCAGCCAAGTGGTTAAGGGAGGCACAGATACGCAGTATTTT
CDR3: CASSQVVKGGTDTQYF
size: many
J: TRBJ2-3
D: .
V: TRBV3-1

DNA: TGTGCCAGCAGCTTATACCCGGGACAGGGTAGGAATGAGCAGTTCTTC
CDR3: CASSLYPGQGRNEQFF
size: few
J: TRBJ2-1
D: TRBD1
V: TRBV7-2

DNA: TGTGCCAGCAGGAAGACAGGGTTGATTCGTGAAAAACTGTTTTTT
CDR3: CASRKTGLIREKLFF
size: .
J: TRBJ1-4
D: TRBD1
V: TRBV11-2

DNA: TGCAGTGCTAGAGATCGGCAAACCGTGGGTGAAAAACTGTTTTTT
CDR3: CSARDRQTVGEKLFF
size: .
J: TRBJ1-4
D: .
V: TRBV20-1

DNA: TGCGCCAGCAGTGAGATTAAAGAGACCCAGTACTTC
CDR3: CASSEIKETQYF
size: many
J: TRBJ2-5
D: .
V: TRBV5-1

DNA: TGTGCCAGCAGCCCGATAATAGGGGACAGGGGGCGTACAGATACGCAGTATTTT
CDR3: CASSPIIGDRGRTDTQYF
size: .
J: TRBJ2-3
D: TRBD1
V: TRBV11-2

DNA: TGTGCCAGCAGCCCCCAGGGGAGGGGAAGGACTGAAGCTTTCTTT
CDR3: CASSPQGRGRTEAFF
size: .
J: TRBJ1-1
D: .
V: TRBV7-9

DNA: TGCGCCAGCAGCCAAGGAGCGGAGTACACAGATACGCAGTATTTT
CDR3: CASSQGAEYTDTQYF
size: few
J: TRBJ2-3
D: .
V: TRBV4-1

DNA: TGTGCCAGCAGCCAAATACAGGGGACCTACGAGCAGTACTTC
CDR3: CASSQIQGTYEQYF
size: few
J: TRBJ2-7
D: TRBD1
V: TRBV5-6

DNA: TGCGCCAGCAGTGAGACTAGAGGAGAGACCCAGTACTTC
CDR3: CASSETRGETQYF
size: few
J: TRBJ2-5
D: .
V: TRBV5-1

DNA: TGTGCCAGCAGCTCGCGACAGGGCCTAAATAAAGGCATTCAGTACTTC
CDR3: CASSSRQGLNKGIQYF
size: .
J: TRBJ2-4
D: TRBD1
V: TRBV5-4

DNA: TGCAGTGCTAGGCCGGGACAGGGAAACTATGGCTACACCTTC
CDR3: CSARPGQGNYGYTF
size: .
J: TRBJ1-2
D: TRBD1
V: TRBV20-1

DNA: TGCGCCAGCAGCTTTGGGGGTGGGAACACTGAAGCTTTCTTT
CDR3: CASSFGGGNTEAFF
size: .
J: TRBJ1-1
D: .
V: TRBV5-1